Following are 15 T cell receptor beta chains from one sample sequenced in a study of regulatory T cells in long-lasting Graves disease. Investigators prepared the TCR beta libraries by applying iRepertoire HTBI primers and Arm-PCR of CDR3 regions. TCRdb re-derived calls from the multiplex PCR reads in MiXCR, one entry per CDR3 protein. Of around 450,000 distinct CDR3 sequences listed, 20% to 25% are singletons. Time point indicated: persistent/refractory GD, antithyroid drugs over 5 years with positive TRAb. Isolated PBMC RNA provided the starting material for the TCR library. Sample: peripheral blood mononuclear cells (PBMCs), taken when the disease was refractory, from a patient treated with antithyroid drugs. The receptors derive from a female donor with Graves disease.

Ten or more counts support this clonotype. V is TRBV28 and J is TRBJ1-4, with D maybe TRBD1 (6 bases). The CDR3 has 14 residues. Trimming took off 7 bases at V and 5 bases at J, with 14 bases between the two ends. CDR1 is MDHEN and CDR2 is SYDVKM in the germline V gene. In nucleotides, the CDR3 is TGTGCCAGCACCCCTCGGGGGGCGAATGAAAAACTGTTTTTT. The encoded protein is CASTPRGANEKLFF.

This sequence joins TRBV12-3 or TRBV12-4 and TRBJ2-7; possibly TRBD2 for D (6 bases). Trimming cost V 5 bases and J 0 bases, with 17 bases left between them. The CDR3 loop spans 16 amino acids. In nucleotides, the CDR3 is TGTGCCAGCAGTCCGGGGGACCCCTGGGTCTCCTACGAGCAGTACTTC. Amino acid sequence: CASSPGDPWVSYEQYF.

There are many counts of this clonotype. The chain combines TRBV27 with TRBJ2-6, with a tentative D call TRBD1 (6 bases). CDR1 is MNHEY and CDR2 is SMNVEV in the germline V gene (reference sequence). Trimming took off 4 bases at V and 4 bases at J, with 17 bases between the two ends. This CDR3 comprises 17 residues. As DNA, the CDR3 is TGTGCCAGCAGTTACCGGGACAACCAGGGGGGGGCCAACGTCCTGACTTTC. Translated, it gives CASSYRDNQGGANVLTF.

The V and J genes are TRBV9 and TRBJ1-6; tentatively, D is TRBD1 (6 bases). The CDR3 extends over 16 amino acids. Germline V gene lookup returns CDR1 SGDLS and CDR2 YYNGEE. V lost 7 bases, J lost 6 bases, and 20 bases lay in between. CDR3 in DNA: TGTGCCAGCGCCCCATATGGGGGGGCAAGTAATTCACCCCTCCACTTT. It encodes CASAPYGGASNSPLHF.

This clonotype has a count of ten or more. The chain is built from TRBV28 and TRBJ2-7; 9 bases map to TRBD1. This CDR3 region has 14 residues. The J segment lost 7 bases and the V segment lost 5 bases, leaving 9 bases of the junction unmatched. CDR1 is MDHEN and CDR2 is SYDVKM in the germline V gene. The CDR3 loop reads CASSPGTGRGEQYF. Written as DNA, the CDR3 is TGTGCCAGCAGTCCCGGGACAGGGAGAGGGGAGCAGTACTTC.

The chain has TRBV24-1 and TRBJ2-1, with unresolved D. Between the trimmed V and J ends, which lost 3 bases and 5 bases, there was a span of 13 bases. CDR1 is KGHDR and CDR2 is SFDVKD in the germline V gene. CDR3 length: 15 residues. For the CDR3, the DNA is TGTGCCACCAGTGATGCACGCACGTTAAACAATGAGCAGTTCTTC. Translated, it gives CATSDARTLNNEQFF.

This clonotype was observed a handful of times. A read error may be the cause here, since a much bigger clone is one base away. CDR3 amino acids: CASNKAGTLNTGELFF. For the CDR3, the DNA is TGTGCCAGCAATAAAGCCGGGACACTTAACACCGGGGAGCTGTTTTTT. This chain connects TRBV6-1 to TRBJ2-2; perhaps TRBD1 as D (6 bases). The CDR3 contains 16 residues. V lost 7 bases, J lost 2 bases, and 17 bases lay in between. CDR1 MNHNS and CDR2 SASEGT come from the germline V gene.

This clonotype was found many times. The CDR3 here is CASRTRQGEHGYTF. For the CDR3, the DNA is TGTGCCAGCAGGACCAGACAGGGGGAGCATGGCTACACCTTC. The rearrangement links TRBV6-1 to TRBJ1-2, with 9 bases lining up with TRBD1. CDR1 and CDR2 from the germline V gene are MNHNS and SASEGT. Trimming removed 6 bases from V and 6 bases from J; junction bases left unmatched: 8. The CDR3 has 14 residues.

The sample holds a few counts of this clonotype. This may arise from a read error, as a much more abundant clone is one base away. The CDR3 loop reads CASSPGLGVQGTQYF. Here the CDR3 DNA reads TGTGCCAGCAGCCCGGGACTAGGAGTACAAGGGACCCAGTACTTC. This rearrangement joins TRBV28 to TRBJ2-5; 8 nucleotides align to TRBD2. CDR3 length: 15 residues. The germline gives CDR1 MDHEN, CDR2 SYDVKM. The variable domain in full, completed from reference TRBV28 and TRBJ2-5, reads DVKVTQSSRYLVKRTGEKVFLECVQDMDHENMFWYRQDPGLGLRLIYFSYDVKMKEKGDIPEGYSVSREKKERFSLILESASTNQTSMYLCASSPGLGVQGTQYFGPGTRLLVL.

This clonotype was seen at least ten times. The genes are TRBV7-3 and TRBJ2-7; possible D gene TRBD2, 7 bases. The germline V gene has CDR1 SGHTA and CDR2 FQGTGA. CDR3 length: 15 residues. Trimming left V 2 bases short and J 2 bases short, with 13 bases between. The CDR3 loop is CASSLGAGATYEQYF. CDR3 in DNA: TGTGCCAGCAGCTTAGGGGCGGGGGCGACCTACGAGCAGTACTTC.

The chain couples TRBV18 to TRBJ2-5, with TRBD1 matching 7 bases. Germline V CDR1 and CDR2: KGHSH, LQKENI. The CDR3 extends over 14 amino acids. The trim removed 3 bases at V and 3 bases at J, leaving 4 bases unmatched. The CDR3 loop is CASSPNQGEETQYF. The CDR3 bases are TGTGCCAGCTCACCTAACCAGGGGGAAGAGACCCAGTACTTC.

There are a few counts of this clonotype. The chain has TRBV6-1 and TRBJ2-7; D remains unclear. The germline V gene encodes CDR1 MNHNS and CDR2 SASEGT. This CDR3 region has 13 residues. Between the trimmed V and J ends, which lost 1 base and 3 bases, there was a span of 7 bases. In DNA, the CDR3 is TGTGCCAGCAGTGAAGAACAACACTACGAGCAGTACTTC. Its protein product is CASSEEQHYEQYF.

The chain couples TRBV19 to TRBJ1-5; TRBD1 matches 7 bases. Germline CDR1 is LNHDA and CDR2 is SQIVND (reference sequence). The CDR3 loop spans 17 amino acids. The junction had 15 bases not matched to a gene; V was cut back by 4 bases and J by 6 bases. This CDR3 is CASSTRTGSTQGQPQHF. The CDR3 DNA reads TGTGCCAGTAGTACCCGGACAGGTAGCACACAGGGTCAGCCCCAGCATTTT.

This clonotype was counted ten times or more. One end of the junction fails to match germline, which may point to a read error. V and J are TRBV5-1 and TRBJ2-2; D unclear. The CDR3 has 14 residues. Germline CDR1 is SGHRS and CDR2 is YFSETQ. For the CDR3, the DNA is TGTGCCAGCAGCTTAGGGCAGAACACCGGGGAGCTGTTTTTT. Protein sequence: CASSLGQNTGELFF.

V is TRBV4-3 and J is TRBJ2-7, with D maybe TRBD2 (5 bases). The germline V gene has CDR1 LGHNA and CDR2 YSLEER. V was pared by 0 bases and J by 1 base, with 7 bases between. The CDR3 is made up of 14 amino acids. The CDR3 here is CASSQDQRSYEQYF. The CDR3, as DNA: TGCGCCAGCAGCCAAGACCAGCGGTCCTACGAGCAGTACTTC.